This T cell receptor beta chain derives from a study of PD-1 blockade in classical Hodgkin lymphoma. As for time point: cycle 4 day 1 (C4D1), after more than five weeks of nivolumab. Every single patient, without exception, relapsed after autologous stem cell transplantation, and brentuximab vedotin exposure varied. Assay used: immunoSEQ multiplex PCR; TCRdb lists only in-frame clones, some missing. The sample lists 41,000 or so clones; around 74% were seen once. Between the trimmed V and J ends, which lost 6 bases and 5 bases, there was a span of 17 bases. The CDR3 runs to 14 residues. The germline V gene encodes CDR1 MNHNS and CDR2 SASEGT.

This sequence was found in a human donor with classical Hodgkin lymphoma. Sequenced here: peripheral blood mononuclear cells (PBMCs), sampled before the fourth cycle of nivolumab. This chain links TRBV6-1 with TRBJ2-7; D perhaps matches TRBD1 (6 bases). This chain's CDR3 is CASRNRAGYHEQYF. CDR3 coding DNA: TGTGCCAGCAGAAACAGGGCGGGTTACCACGAGCAGTACTTC.